This paragraph reports one T cell receptor (beta chain). The table came from immunoSEQ multiplex PCR; TCRdb's copy has only in-frame clones and leaves some out. The data contain about 140,000 clones, about 77% of them singletons. Losses at the gene ends were 8 bases for V and 2 bases for J; bases not matched to a gene: 15. This CDR3 has 18 residues. Germline assignment: CDR1 LGHDT and CDR2 YNNKEL (reference sequence). The sample comes from a study of blood T cell repertoires in COVID-19. Study-wide context: Whether acute or convalescent, the COVID-19 samples came from the United States, Italy and Spain. T cells, B-cell-depleted T cells, or PBMCs provided the cDNA or gDNA that served as material.

Input material: peripheral blood. This chain links TRBV3-1 (or the pseudogene TRBV3-2) with TRBJ2-6; 7 positions agree with TRBD1. The receptor was isolated from a woman in her fifties or sixties with active or convalescent COVID-19. The CDR3 protein is CASGFFTGVIPGANVLTF. As DNA, the CDR3 is TGTGCCAGCGGATTTTTTACAGGGGTGATTCCTGGGGCCAACGTCCTGACTTTC.